This T cell receptor beta chain was identified in a study of T cells in Graves' hyperthyroidism and ophthalmopathy. RNA transcripts provided the source from which TCR beta CDR3 regions were amplified. During a first-round RT-PCR of the TCR CDR3, the HTBI primer set was used. MiXCR, applied by TCRdb to the multiplex PCR reads, yields one record per CDR3 protein. The sample carries about 160,000 distinct CDR3 sequences, 9.4% recorded once. This clonotype has a count of ten or more. The CDR3 totals 14 residues. After removal of 0 bases from V and 3 bases from J, the junction contained 1 base not matched to a gene. Looked up from germline, CDR1 is SQVTM and CDR2 is ANQGSEA. Hyperthyroidism in the patients, aged 18 to 65, was newly diagnosed and under 2 months in duration.

The V gene is TRBV29-1, the J gene TRBJ2-7; 11 positions agree with TRBD1. This clonotype was sampled from a young woman with Graves' hyperthyroidism that later progressed to Graves' ophthalmopathy. Specimen: blood. The CDR3 reads CSVEEGQGGYEQYF. CDR3 bases: TGCAGCGTTGAAGAGGGACAGGGGGGCTACGAGCAGTACTTC.